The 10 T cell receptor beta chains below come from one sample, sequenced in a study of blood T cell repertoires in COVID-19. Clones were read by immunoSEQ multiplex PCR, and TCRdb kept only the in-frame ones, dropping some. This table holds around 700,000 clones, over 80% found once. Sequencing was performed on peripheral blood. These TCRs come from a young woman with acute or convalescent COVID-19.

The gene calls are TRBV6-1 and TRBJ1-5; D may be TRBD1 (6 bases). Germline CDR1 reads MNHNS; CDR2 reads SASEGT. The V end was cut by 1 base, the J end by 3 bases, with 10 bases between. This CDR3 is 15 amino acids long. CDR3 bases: TGTGCCAGCAGTGAAGGAACAGGGTACAATCAGCCCCAGCATTTT. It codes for CASSEGTGYNQPQHF.

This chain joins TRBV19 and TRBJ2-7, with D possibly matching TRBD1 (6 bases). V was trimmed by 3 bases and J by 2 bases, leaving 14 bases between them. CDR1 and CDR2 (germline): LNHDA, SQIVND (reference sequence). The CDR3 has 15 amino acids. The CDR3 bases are TGTGCCAGTAGTATGGTGACAGGAGACCCCTACGAGCAGTACTTC. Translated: CASSMVTGDPYEQYF.

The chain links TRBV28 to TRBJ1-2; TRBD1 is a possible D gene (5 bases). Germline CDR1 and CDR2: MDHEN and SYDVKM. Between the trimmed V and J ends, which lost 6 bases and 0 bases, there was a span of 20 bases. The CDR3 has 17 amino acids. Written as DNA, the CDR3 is TGTGCCAGCAGCACAAGGTACAGGCTATCTCCTAACTATGGCTACACCTTC. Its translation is CASSTRYRLSPNYGYTF.

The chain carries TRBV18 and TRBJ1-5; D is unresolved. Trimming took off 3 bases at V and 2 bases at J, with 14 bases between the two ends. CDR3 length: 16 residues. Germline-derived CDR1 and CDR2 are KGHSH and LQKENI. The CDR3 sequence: CASSPSHGIGNQPQHF. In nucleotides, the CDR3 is TGTGCCAGCTCACCTAGCCACGGGATAGGCAATCAGCCCCAGCATTTT.

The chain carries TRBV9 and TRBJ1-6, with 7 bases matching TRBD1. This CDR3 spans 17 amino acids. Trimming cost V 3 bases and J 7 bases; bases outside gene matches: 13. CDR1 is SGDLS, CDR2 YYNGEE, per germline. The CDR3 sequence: CASSASGGPTPNSPLHF. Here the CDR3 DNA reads TGTGCCAGCAGCGCCTCAGGGGGGCCTACTCCCAATTCACCCCTCCACTTT.

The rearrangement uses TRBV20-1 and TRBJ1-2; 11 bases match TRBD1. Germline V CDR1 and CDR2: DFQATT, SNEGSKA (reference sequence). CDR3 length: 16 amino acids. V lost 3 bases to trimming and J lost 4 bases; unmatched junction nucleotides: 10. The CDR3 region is CSASTYTGTGGYGYTF. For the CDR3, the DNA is TGCAGTGCTAGTACCTACACCGGGACAGGGGGCTATGGCTACACCTTC.

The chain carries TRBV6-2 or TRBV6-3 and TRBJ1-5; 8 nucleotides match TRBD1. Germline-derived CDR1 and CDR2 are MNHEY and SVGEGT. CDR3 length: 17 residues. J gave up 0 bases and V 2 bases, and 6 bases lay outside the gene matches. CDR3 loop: CASSYLGTGNSNQPQHF. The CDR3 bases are TGTGCCAGCAGTTACCTAGGGACAGGAAATAGCAATCAGCCCCAGCATTTT.

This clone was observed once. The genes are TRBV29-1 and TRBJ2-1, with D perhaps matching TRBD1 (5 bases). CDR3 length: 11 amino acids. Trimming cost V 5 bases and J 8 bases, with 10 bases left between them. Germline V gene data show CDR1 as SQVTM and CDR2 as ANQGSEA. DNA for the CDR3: TGCAGCGTTTCTCAGGGCTATGAGCAGTTCTTC. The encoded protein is CSVSQGYEQFF.

In nucleotides, the CDR3 is TGCGCCAGCAGCCGATTCCAAGGGGGCTACAATGAGCAGTTCTTC. It yields the protein CASSRFQGGYNEQFF. The chain joins TRBV5-1 to TRBJ2-1, with D maybe TRBD1 (6 bases). Germline-derived CDR1 and CDR2 are SGHRS and YFSETQ. This CDR3 spans 15 amino acids. V lost 4 bases to trimming and J lost 3 bases, with 14 bases between them. Combining the CDR3 with reference TRBV5-1 and TRBJ2-1 gives the whole variable domain KAGVTQTPRYLIKTRGQQVTLSCSPISGHRSVSWYQQTPGQGLQFLFEYFSETQRNKGNFPGRFSGRQFSNSRSEMNVSTLELGDSALYLCASSRFQGGYNEQFFGPGTRLTVL.

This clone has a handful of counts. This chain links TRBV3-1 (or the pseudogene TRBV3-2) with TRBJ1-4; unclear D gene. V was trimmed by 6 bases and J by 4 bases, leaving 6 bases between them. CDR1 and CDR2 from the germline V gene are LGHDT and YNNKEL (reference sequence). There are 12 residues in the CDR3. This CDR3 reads CASSLSNEKLFF. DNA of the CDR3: TGTGCCAGCAGTCTCAGTAATGAAAAACTGTTTTTT.